This T cell receptor (beta chain) was captured by sequencing in a study of T cell responses to AZD1222 COVID-19 vaccine. Study observations and caveats: Nearly half of spike-specific TCRs reportedly go after variant regions that carry no mutations.

After removal of 7 bases from V and 0 bases from J, the junction contained 6 bases not matched to a gene. CDR1 MNHEY and CDR2 SVGAGI come from the germline V gene. This CDR3 contains 15 residues. As concerns this clone: Its antigen is still unknown.

Sequencing was performed with immunoSEQ multiplex PCR; in TCRdb, only in-frame clones are kept and a portion is missing. The table shows around 180,000 clones, with 94% occurring only once. The rearrangement joins TRBV6-5 to TRBJ2-1; TRBD1 aligns across 7 bases. Sequences were derived from peripheral blood, sampled on day 0 of AZD1222 vaccination. The source is an adult in good health. CDR3: CASITGASSYNEQFF. CDR3 DNA: TGTGCCAGCATAACAGGGGCAAGCTCCTACAATGAGCAGTTCTTC.